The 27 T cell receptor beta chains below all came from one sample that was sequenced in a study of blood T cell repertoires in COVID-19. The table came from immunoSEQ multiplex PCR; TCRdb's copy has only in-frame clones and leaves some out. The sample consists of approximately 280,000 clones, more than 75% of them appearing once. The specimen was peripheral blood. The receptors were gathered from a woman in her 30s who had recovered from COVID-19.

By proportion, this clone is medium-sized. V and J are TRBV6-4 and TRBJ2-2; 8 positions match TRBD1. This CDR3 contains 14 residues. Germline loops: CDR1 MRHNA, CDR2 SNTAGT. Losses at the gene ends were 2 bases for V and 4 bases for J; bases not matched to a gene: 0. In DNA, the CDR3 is TGTGCCAGCAGTGACGGACAGGGCACCGGGGAGCTGTTTTTT. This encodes CASSDGQGTGELFF.

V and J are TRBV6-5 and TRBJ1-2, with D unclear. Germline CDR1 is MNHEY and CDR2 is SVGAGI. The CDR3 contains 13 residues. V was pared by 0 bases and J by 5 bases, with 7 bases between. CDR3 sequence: CASSYSRTYGYTF. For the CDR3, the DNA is TGTGCCAGCAGTTACTCGAGAACTTATGGCTACACCTTC.

CDR3 sequence (DNA): TGTGCCAGCAGCTTCGACAGGGTGGGATCACCCCTCCACTTT. Amino acids: CASSFDRVGSPLHF. V gene TRBV11-2 combines with J gene TRBJ1-6, with 7 bases aligning to TRBD1. The trim removed 3 bases at V and 10 bases at J, leaving 6 bases unmatched. Germline lookup yields CDR1 SGHAT and CDR2 FQNNGV. The CDR3 consists of 14 residues.

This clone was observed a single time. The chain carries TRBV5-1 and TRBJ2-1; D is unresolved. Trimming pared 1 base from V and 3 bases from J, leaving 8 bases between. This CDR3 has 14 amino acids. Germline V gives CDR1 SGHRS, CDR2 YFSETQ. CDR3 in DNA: TGCGCCAGCAGCTTGTCACTTGACTACAATGAGCAGTTCTTC. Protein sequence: CASSLSLDYNEQFF.

CDR3 in DNA: TGTGCCAGCAGCTTGGAACGGTCGCGGTTGGAGACCCAGTACTTC. It yields the protein CASSLERSRLETQYF. The rearrangement uses TRBV5-6 and TRBJ2-5; D not certain. V was clipped by 0 bases and J by 5 bases, with 14 bases between them. Germline loops: CDR1 SGHDT, CDR2 YYEEEE. The CDR3 extends over 15 amino acids.

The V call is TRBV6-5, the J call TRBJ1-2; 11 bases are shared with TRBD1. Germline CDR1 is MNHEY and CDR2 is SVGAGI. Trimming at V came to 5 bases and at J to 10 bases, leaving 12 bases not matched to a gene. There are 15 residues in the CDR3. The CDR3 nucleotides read TGTGCCAGCAGTCCAGGGGACAGGGGGACCCCTGACTACACCTTC. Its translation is CASSPGDRGTPDYTF.

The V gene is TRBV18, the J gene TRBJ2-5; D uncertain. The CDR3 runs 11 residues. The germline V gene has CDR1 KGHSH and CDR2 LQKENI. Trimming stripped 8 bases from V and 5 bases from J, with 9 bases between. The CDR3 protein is CASRLGETQYF. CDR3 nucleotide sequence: TGTGCCAGCCGACTTGGGGAGACCCAGTACTTC.

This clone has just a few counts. The CDR3 loop reads CASSLAAGGISYEQYF. The CDR3 coding sequence is TGTGCCAGCAGCTTGGCGGCAGGGGGTATATCCTACGAGCAGTACTTC. This chain uses TRBV5-4 with TRBJ2-7, with 7 bases matching TRBD1. This CDR3 comprises 16 residues. The J segment lost 1 base and the V segment lost 0 bases, leaving 7 bases of the junction unmatched. Per the germline V gene, CDR1 is SGHNT and CDR2 is YYREEE (reference sequence).

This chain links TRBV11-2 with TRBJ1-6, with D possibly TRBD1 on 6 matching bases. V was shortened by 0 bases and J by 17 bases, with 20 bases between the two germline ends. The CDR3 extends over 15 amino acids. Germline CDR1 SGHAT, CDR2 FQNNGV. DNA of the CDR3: TGTGCCAGCAGCTTAGATAGATTGACAGGAGCATATATCCACTTT. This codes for CASSLDRLTGAYIHF.

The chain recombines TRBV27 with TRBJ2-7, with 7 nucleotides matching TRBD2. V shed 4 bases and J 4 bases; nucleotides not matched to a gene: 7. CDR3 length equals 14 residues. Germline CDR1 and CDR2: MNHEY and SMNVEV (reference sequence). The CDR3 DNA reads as TGTGCCAGCAGTTGGGGAGGGCTAACTTACGAGCAGTACTTC. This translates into CASSWGGLTYEQYF.

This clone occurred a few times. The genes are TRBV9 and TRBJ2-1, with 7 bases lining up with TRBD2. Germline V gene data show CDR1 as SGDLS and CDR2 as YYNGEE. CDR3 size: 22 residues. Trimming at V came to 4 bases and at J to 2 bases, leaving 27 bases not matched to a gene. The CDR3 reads CASSTSGEERPERISPYNEQFF. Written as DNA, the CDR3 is TGTGCCAGCAGCACAAGCGGGGAGGAGCGCCCGGAGAGGATTTCTCCCTACAATGAGCAGTTCTTC.

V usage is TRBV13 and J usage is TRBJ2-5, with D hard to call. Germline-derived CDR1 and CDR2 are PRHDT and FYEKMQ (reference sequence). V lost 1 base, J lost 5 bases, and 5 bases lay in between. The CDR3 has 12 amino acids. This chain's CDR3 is CASSLVSETQYF. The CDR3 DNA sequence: TGTGCCAGCAGCTTAGTGTCTGAGACCCAGTACTTC.

The CDR3 DNA reads TGTGCCACCAGCAGAGTCCCACTAGGCGGGAGTAAGGGATACAATGAGCAGTTCTTC. Its translation is CATSRVPLGGSKGYNEQFF. The chain employs TRBV15 and TRBJ2-1; 7 bases line up with TRBD2. From germline, CDR1 is LNHNV and CDR2 YYDKDF (reference sequence). V dropped 1 base and J dropped 4; count of bases not matched to a gene: 16. CDR3 length: 19 residues.

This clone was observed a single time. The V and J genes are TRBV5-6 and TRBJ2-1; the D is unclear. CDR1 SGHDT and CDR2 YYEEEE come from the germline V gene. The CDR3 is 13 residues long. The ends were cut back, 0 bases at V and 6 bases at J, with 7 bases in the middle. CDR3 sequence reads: CASSLVSLNEQFF. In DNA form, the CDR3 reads TGTGCCAGCAGCTTGGTGTCACTCAATGAGCAGTTCTTC.

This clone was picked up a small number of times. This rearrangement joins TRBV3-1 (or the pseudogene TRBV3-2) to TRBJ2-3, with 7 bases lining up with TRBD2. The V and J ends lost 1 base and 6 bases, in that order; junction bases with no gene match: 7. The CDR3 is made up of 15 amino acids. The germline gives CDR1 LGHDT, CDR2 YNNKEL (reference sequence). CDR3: CASSQGAGELDTQYF. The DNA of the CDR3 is TGTGCCAGCAGCCAAGGGGCGGGGGAACTCGATACGCAGTATTTT.

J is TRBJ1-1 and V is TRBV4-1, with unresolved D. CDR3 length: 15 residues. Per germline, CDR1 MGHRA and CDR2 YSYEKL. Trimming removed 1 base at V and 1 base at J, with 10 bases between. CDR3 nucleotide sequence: TGCGCCAGCAGCCAAGCAGGCTTTTCGAACACTGAAGCTTTCTTT. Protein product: CASSQAGFSNTEAFF.

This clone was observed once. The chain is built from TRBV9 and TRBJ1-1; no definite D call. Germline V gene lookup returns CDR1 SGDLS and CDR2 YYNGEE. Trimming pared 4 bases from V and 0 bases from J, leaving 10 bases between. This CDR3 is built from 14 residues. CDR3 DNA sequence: TGTGCCAGCAGCAGAAGCGGGATGAACACTGAAGCTTTCTTT. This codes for CASSRSGMNTEAFF. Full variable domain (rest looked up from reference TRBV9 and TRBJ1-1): DSGVTQTPKHLITATGQRVTLRCSPRSGDLSVYWYQQSLDQGLQFLIQYYNGEERAKGNILERFSAQQFPDLHSELNLSSLELGDSALYFCASSRSGMNTEAFFGQGTRLTVV.

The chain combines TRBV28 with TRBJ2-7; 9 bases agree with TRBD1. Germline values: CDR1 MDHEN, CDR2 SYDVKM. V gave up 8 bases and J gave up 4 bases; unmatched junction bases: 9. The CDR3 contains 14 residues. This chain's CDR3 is CASQPGQGLYEQYF. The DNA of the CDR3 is TGTGCCAGCCAACCGGGACAGGGACTATACGAGCAGTACTTC.

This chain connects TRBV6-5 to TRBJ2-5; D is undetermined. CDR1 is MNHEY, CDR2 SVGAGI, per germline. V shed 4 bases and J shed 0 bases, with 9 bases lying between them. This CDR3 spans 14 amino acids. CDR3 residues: CASSSTTHQETQYF. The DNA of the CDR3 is TGTGCCAGCAGTTCCACGACTCACCAAGAGACCCAGTACTTC.

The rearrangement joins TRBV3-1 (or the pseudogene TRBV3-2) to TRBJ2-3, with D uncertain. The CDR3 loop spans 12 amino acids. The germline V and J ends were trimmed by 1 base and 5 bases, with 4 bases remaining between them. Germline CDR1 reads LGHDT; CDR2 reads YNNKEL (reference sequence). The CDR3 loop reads CASSQVEDTQYF. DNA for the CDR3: TGTGCCAGCAGCCAAGTAGAAGATACGCAGTATTTT.

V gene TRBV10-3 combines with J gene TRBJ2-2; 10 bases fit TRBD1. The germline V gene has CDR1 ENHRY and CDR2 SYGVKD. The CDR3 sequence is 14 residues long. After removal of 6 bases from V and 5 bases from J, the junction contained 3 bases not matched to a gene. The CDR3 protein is CAIRPGQGTGELFF. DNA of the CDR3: TGTGCCATCAGGCCGGGACAGGGGACCGGGGAGCTGTTTTTT.

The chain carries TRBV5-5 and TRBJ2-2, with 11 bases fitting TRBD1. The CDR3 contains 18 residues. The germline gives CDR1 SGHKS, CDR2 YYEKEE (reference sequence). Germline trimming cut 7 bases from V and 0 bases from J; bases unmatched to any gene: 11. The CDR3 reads CASRRTGGEGTNTGELFF. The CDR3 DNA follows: TGTGCCAGCCGGAGGACAGGGGGCGAAGGTACGAACACCGGGGAGCTGTTTTTT.

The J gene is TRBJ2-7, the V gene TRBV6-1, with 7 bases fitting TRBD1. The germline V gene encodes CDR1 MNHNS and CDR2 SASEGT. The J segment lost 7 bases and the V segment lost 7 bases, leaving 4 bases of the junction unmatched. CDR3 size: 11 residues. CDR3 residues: CASKTGREQYF. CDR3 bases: TGTGCCAGCAAGACAGGGAGAGAGCAGTACTTC.

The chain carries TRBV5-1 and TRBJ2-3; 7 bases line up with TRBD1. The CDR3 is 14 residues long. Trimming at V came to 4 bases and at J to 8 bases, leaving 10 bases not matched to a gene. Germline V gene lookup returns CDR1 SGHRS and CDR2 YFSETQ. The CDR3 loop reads CASSQGQRQGTQYF. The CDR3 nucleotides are TGCGCCAGCAGCCAGGGCCAACGACAGGGTACGCAGTATTTT.

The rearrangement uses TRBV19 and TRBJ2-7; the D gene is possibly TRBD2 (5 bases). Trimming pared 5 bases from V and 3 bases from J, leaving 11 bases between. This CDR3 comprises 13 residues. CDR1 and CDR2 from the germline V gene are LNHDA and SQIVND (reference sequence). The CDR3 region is CASSLGVVYEQYF. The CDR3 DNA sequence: TGTGCCAGTAGTCTCGGGGTAGTCTACGAGCAGTACTTC.

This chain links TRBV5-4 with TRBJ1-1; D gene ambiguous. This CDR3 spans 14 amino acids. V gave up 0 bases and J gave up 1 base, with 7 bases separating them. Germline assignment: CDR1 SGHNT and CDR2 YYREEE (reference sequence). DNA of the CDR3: TGTGCCAGCAGCTTGGCAGGCCCGAACACTGAAGCTTTCTTT. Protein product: CASSLAGPNTEAFF.

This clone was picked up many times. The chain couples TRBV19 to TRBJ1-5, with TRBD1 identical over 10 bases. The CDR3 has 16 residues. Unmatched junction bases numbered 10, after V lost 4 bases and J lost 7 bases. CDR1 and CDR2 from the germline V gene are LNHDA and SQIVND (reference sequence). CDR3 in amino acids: CASSNSGTGDGQPQHF. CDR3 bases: TGTGCCAGTAGTAACTCCGGGACAGGGGACGGGCAGCCCCAGCATTTT.